In its sample, the clone carrying this TCR beta chain was seen a few times. The antigen remains unidentified. These data originate in a study of cytomegalovirus exposure and HLA in healthy donors. Primers: 60 Vbeta forward and 13 Jbeta reverse. Measured with immunoSEQ multiplex PCR; TCRdb has only the in-frame clones, and not every one. The sample has over 50,000 clones, approximately 72% seen once. Study results and limitations: The authors enumerated roughly 160 TCR beta chains as linked to cytomegalovirus. In a later analysis, TCR beta V- and J-gene trimming showed a link to a missense DCLRE1C variant. Later analysis showed most CMV-associated TCR beta chains appearing HLA-restricted. Using the classifier, cytomegalovirus status was reportedly diagnosed with high specificity and sensitivity.

J gave up 0 bases and V 2 bases, and 3 bases lay outside the gene matches. From germline, CDR1 is KGHSH and CDR2 LQKENI. This CDR3 is 16 amino acids long. The sequence was obtained from a man between 45 and 60 years old in good health and CMV-seropositive. The chain joins TRBV18 to TRBJ2-1; 8 bases map to TRBD2. The sequencing input was PBMCs. The CDR3 sequence is CASSPSGTSSYNEQFF. The CDR3 DNA reads as TGTGCCAGCTCACCATCCGGGACTAGCTCCTACAATGAGCAGTTCTTC.